This T cell receptor (beta chain) emerged from a study of CD8 T cells in Susac syndrome. Worth noting for this clonotype: Antigen specificity is unknown.

V dropped 0 bases and J dropped 4; count of bases not matched to a gene: 5. This CDR3 is built from 17 residues. CDR1 is DFQATT and CDR2 is SNEGSKA in the germline V gene (reference sequence). Random hexamers primed reverse transcription of roughly 0.45 to 1 ug RNA. TCRdb reanalysed the immunoSEQ multiplex PCR reads using MiXCR and keeps one entry per CDR3 protein. This table holds around 120,000 distinct CDR3 sequences, 85% to 95% found once. Regarding the study as a whole: The relatively small number of individuals in the TCR sequencing and HLA analysis was acknowledged by the study.

The multiple sclerosis controls were treatment-naive patients, and their relapsing-remitting disease was stable or active. The CD8+ and CD4+ T cells were negatively isolated, with the TEMRA cells enriched by FACS. The chain uses TRBV20-1 and TRBJ2-2, with TRBD2 matching 13 bases. The receptor's source is a human donor with multiple sclerosis. Material for sequencing was CD4+ T cells from PBMCs. The CDR3 here is CSARETSGGARTGELFF. The CDR3 DNA reads TGCAGTGCTAGAGAAACTAGCGGGGGGGCTCGCACCGGGGAGCTGTTTTTT.